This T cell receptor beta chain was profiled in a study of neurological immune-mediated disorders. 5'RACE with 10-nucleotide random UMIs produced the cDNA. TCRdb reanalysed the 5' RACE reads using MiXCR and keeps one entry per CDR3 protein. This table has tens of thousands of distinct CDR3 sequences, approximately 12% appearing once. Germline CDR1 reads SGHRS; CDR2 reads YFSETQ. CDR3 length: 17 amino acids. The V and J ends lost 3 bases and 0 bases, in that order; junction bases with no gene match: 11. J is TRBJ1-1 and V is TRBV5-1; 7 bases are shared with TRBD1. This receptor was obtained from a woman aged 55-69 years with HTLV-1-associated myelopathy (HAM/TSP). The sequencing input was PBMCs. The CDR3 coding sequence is TGCGCCAGCAGCTCACAGGGGCCGCCGTTCATGAACACTGAAGCTTTCTTT. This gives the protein CASSSQGPPFMNTEAFF.